The 7 T cell receptor beta chains given below trace back to one sample, sequenced in a study of cytomegalovirus exposure and HLA in healthy donors. PCR amplification relied on 60 Vbeta primers (plus 13 Jbeta primers). Produced via immunoSEQ multiplex PCR; TCRdb's table is partial and in-frame only. The data show 130,000 or so clones, around 81% seen once. Input material: PBMCs. These receptors were obtained from a woman aged 40 to 49 in good health and CMV-seronegative.

The chain joins TRBV5-1 to TRBJ2-1; TRBD2 is a possible D gene (6 bases). CDR1 SGHRS and CDR2 YFSETQ come from the germline V gene. V was pared by 5 bases and J by 6 bases, with 15 bases between. This CDR3 has 14 amino acids. The CDR3 sequence is CASREGRQGNEQFF. In DNA form, the CDR3 reads TGCGCCAGCAGGGAAGGGAGGCAGGGCAATGAGCAGTTCTTC.

As regards this clone: The sample contains more than one DNA sequence encoding this CDR3. V gene TRBV7-9 combines with J gene TRBJ2-7, with no clear D. The germline gives CDR1 SEHNR, CDR2 FQNEAQ (reference sequence). The CDR3 totals 13 residues. The V end lost 3 bases, the J end lost 0 bases, and 6 bases lay between the germline ends. This chain's CDR3 is CASSFADSYEQYF. CDR3 nucleotides: TGTGCCAGCAGCTTCGCAGACTCCTACGAGCAGTACTTC.

This chain uses TRBV6-6 with TRBJ2-5; 12 nucleotides agree with TRBD2. TRBJ2-7 matches the DNA end more closely, so the J call is doubtful. CDR1 MNHNY and CDR2 SVGAGI come from the germline V gene (reference sequence). The CDR3 loop spans 14 amino acids. The CDR3 region has the DNA TGTGCCAGCAAGACTAGCGGGAGTGAATACGAGCAGTACTTC. It yields the protein CASKTSGSEYEQYF.

The chain links TRBV29-1 to TRBJ1-2, with 11 positions matching TRBD1. With 7 bases clipped from V and 5 bases from J, the junction kept 6 bases outside the gene matches. This CDR3 has 13 residues. From germline, CDR1 is SQVTM and CDR2 ANQGSEA. The CDR3 DNA sequence: TGCAGCGCCCAGGGGGACAGGGGGTATGGCTACACCTTC. It yields the protein CSAQGDRGYGYTF.

This chain links TRBV4-1 with TRBJ2-3, with 10 bases lining up with TRBD1. The CDR3 runs 16 residues. The junction had 9 bases not matched to a gene; V was cut back by 3 bases and J by 6 bases. CDR1 and CDR2 from the germline V gene are MGHRA and YSYEKL. CDR3 sequence reads: CASSHPKTGGGDTQYF. CDR3 DNA: TGCGCCAGCAGCCACCCAAAGACAGGGGGCGGCGATACGCAGTATTTT.

The rearrangement uses TRBV6-6 and TRBJ2-5, with TRBD1 matching over 10 bases. The tail of the sequence fits TRBJ2-7 better, so the J call may be wrong. Per the germline V gene, CDR1 is MNHNY and CDR2 is SVGAGI (reference sequence). The CDR3 runs 16 residues. CDR3 DNA: TGTGCCAGCAGTCCAAGGACAGGGGGGGGTGGATACGAGCAGTACTTC. Its translation: CASSPRTGGGGYEQYF.

The V call is TRBV7-8, the J call TRBJ2-7, with TRBD2 matching 10 bases. This CDR3 has 15 amino acids. The ends lost 3 bases at V and 4 bases at J; junction bases unmatched: 6. In germline, CDR1 is SGHVS, CDR2 FQNEAQ. The CDR3 loop is CASSLTLAGAYEQYF. The CDR3 nucleotides are TGTGCCAGCAGCTTGACCCTAGCGGGAGCGTACGAGCAGTACTTC.